Listed below are T cell receptor beta chains from one sample, sequenced in a study of spatial heterogeneity in lung cancer. TCRdb re-called the 5' RACE reads through MiXCR, storing one row per CDR3 protein. The sample shows under 75,000 distinct CDR3 sequences, 8.4% of them seen only once. This sample comprised PBMCs, obtained at surgery. These receptors all come from a female donor with early-stage non-small cell lung cancer. Both conserved end residues are part of each CDR3. A D gene is named only where the DNA matches it firmly. Clone size appears in some rows only: once, few, many, or a class for an expanded clone.

v_gene	j_gene	abundance	d_gene	CDR3aa	CDR3nt
TRBV29-1	TRBJ1-5	.	.	CSIRSRDTVERYSNQPQHF	TGCAGCATACGTTCCCGGGACACGGTAGAAAGATATAGCAATCAGCCCCAGCATTTT
TRBV5-1	TRBJ1-1	.	TRBD1	CASSPRQGQSDTEAFF	TGCGCCAGCAGCCCGCGACAGGGACAGTCGGACACTGAAGCTTTCTTT
TRBV20-1	TRBJ2-3	.	TRBD2	CSARDLAGDTDTQYF	TGCAGTGCTAGAGATCTAGCGGGAGACACAGATACGCAGTATTTT
TRBV12-3/TRBV12-4	TRBJ1-1	many	.	CASSLAGVPFEAFF	TGTGCCAGCAGTTTAGCAGGCGTACCTTTTGAAGCTTTCTTT
TRBV27	TRBJ2-2	few	TRBD2	CASSYSGSTGELFF	TGTGCCAGCAGTTATAGCGGGAGCACCGGGGAGCTGTTTTTT
TRBV3-1	TRBJ2-2	many	TRBD1	CASSQPLTGKATGPSGELFF	TGTGCCAGCAGCCAACCCTTGACGGGGAAAGCGACAGGGCCGTCCGGGGAGCTGTTTTTT
TRBV5-1	TRBJ1-4	.	.	CASSQGGATNVKLFF	TGCGCCAGCAGCCAAGGGGGGGCAACTAATGTAAAACTGTTTTTT
TRBV5-1	TRBJ2-5	few	TRBD2	CASSFRLAAYQETQYF	TGCGCCAGCAGCTTTCGACTAGCGGCCTACCAAGAGACCCAGTACTTC
TRBV5-1	TRBJ2-7	.	.	CASSLNSKRGGEQYF	TGCGCCAGCAGCTTGAACTCAAAGCGAGGAGGAGAGCAGTACTTC
TRBV20-1	TRBJ1-2	.	.	CSAADPTGSYGYTF	TGCAGTGCCGCTGACCCGACAGGAAGCTATGGCTACACCTTC
TRBV10-3	TRBJ1-2	many	.	CAITTGTLYGYTF	TGTGCCATCACTACCGGGACCCTCTATGGCTACACCTTC
TRBV5-1	TRBJ1-6	many	.	CASSPDTSYNSPLHF	TGCGCCAGCAGCCCGGACACCTCCTATAATTCACCCCTCCACTTT
TRBV7-2	TRBJ2-7	.	TRBD2	CASSDPSGSSYAQYF	TGTGCCAGCAGCGACCCCAGCGGGAGCTCCTACGCGCAGTACTTC
TRBV10-3	TRBJ1-5	.	TRBD1	CAISESQGSNQPQHF	TGTGCCATCAGTGAGTCACAGGGGTCCAATCAGCCCCAGCATTTT
TRBV27	TRBJ2-5	many	.	CASSFVGGETQYF	TGTGCCAGCAGTTTTGTTGGGGGGGAGACCCAGTACTTC
TRBV5-1	TRBJ1-4	.	.	CASSSHGEEKLFF	TGCGCCAGCAGCTCCCACGGTGAGGAAAAACTGTTTTTT
TRBV5-1	TRBJ2-3	many	TRBD1	CASSPGQTSTDTQYF	TGCGCCAGCAGCCCGGGACAGACTAGCACAGATACGCAGTATTTT
TRBV12-3/TRBV12-4	TRBJ1-1	many	.	CASSPGATSEAFF	TGTGCCAGCAGTCCCGGGGCTACCTCTGAAGCTTTCTTT
TRBV7-2	TRBJ2-5	few	.	CASSLGLQETQYF	TGTGCCAGCAGCTTAGGACTACAAGAGACCCAGTACTTC
TRBV7-9	TRBJ1-6	many	.	CASSLVVGENSPLHF	TGTGCCAGCAGCTTAGTGGTTGGGGAAAATTCACCCCTCCACTTT
TRBV2	TRBJ2-7	.	TRBD2	CASSPKTSGIYEQYF	TGTGCCAGCAGCCCCAAGACTAGCGGGATCTACGAGCAGTACTTC
TRBV5-1	TRBJ2-7	many	TRBD1	CASSLEGRGRHEQYF	TGCGCCAGCAGCTTGGAAGGAAGGGGGCGTCACGAGCAGTACTTC
TRBV19	TRBJ1-1	few	TRBD1	CASSIGTGVGETEAFF	TGTGCCAGTAGTATCGGGACAGGAGTAGGTGAGACTGAAGCTTTCTTT
TRBV20-1	TRBJ2-7	few	.	CSARVLGVTYEQYF	TGCAGTGCTAGAGTACTAGGGGTTACCTACGAGCAGTACTTC
TRBV3-1	TRBJ2-2	many	.	CASSPQPTPTGELFF	TGTGCCAGCAGCCCTCAACCGACACCCACCGGGGAGCTGTTTTTT
TRBV28	TRBJ2-6	many	.	CASSSPHSGANVLTF	TGTGCCAGCAGTTCCCCACACTCTGGGGCCAACGTCCTGACTTTC
TRBV5-1	TRBJ1-2	.	TRBD1	CASSLVGTGGYGYTF	TGCGCCAGCAGCTTGGTAGGGACAGGGGGCTATGGCTACACCTTC